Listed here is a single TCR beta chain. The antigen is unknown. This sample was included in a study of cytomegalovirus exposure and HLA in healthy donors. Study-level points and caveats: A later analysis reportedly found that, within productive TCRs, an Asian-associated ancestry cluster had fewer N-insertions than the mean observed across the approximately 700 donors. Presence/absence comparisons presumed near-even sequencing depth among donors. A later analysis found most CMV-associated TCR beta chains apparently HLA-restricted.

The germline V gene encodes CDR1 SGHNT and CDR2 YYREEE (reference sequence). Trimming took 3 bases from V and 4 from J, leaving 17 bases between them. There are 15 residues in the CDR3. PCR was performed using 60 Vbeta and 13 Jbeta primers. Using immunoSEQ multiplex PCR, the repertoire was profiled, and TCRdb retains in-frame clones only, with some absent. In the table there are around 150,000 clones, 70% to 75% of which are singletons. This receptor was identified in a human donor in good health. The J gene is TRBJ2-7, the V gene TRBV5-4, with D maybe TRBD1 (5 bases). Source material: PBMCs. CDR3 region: CASSSRAGKLYEQYF. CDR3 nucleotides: TGTGCCAGCAGCTCCCGGGCAGGGAAGTTATACGAGCAGTACTTC.